This TCR beta chain was sequenced during a study of T-cell reconstitution after alpha-beta-depleted transplantation in children. Unique molecular identifiers were used to barcode this TCRbeta library. From the PCR reads, TCRdb called clonotypes with MiXCR, one entry per CDR3 protein. Of around 190,000 distinct CDR3 sequences listed, approximately 6.9% are singletons. On this clonotype: What it recognizes is unknown.

Trimming stripped 4 bases from V and 3 bases from J, with 15 bases between. Germline V gene sequence: CDR1 MDHEN, CDR2 SYDVKM. This CDR3 region has 15 residues. Study-wide points: Newly produced T cells mostly provided counts and TCRbeta diversity after one year, as hyperexpanded clones declined. In patients about two months after transplant, alpha-beta T cells reportedly arose from several hundred expanded graft clones.

The chain joins TRBV28 to TRBJ2-5, with D possibly matching TRBD1 (6 bases). The receptor was isolated from a boy between 2 and 15 years old with acute lymphoblastic leukemia, due to receive a stem cell transplant. This material consisted of PBMCs, taken before TCRalphabeta/CD19-depleted stem cell transplant. Written as DNA, the CDR3 is TGTGCCAGCAGTTCCGCCGGGGCAGGGGAAGAGACCCAGTACTTC. Protein sequence: CASSSAGAGEETQYF.